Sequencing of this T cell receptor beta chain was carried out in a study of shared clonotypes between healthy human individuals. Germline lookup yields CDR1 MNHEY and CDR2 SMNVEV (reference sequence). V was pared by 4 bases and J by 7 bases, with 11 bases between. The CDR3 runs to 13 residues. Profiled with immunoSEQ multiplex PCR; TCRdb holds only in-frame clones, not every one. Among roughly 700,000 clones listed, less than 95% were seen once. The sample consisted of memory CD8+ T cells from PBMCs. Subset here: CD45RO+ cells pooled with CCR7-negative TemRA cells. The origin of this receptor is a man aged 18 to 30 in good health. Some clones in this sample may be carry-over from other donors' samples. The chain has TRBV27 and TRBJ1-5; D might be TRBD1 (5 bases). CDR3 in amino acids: CASSYRGGQPQHF. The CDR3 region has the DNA TGTGCCAGCAGTTATAGGGGAGGACAGCCCCAGCATTTT.